The rows below give T cell receptor beta chains drawn from one sample of a study of blood T cells in healthy people across ages. TCRdb re-derived calls from the 5' RACE reads in MiXCR, one entry per CDR3 protein. The sample records around 1,800,000 distinct CDR3 sequences, about two fifths being singletons. Sequenced material: blood. All receptors come from a human donor in good health. Both conserved end residues are trimmed from each CDR3.

>TRBJ2-1|TRBV20-1
SASSLAGMLQF
>TRBJ2-3|TRBV7-9
ASSAGTPTQY
>TRBJ2-1|TRBV5-1
ASSPVGGRSYNEQF
>TRBJ2-4|TRBV29-1
SVGDLEQY
>TRBJ2-3|TRBV4-3
ASSQFPDTQY
>TRBJ2-5|TRBV9
ASSVGPYQETQY
>TRBJ1-5|TRBV12-5
ASGLSALRNQPQH
>TRBJ2-2|TRBV12-3/TRBV12-4
ASSLVEGYGELF
>TRBJ2-4|TRBV6-5
ASSYSDEAKNIQY
>TRBJ2-3|TRBV29-1
SVEQGASGGDTQY
>TRBJ2-7|TRBV29-1
SVSFGGGDYEQY
>TRBJ1-1|TRBV5-6
ASQFRVMNTEAF
>TRBJ1-2|TRBV11-2
ASSLGPGTGTSYGYT
>TRBJ2-1|TRBV19
ASSFKSGIGSISLNEQF
>TRBJ2-6|TRBV6-5
ASSPDFPGANVLT
>TRBJ2-4|TRBV7-2
ASSLNSGNIQY
>TRBJ2-2|TRBV15
ATSRVFTGELF
>TRBJ2-5|TRBV20-1
SAGIAGVAQETQY
>TRBJ1-2|TRBV28
ASSFTGENGYT
>TRBJ2-7|TRBV5-1
ASSLGQSGHEQY
>TRBJ1-2|TRBV20-1
SASSRLDYGYT
>TRBJ2-5|TRBV24-1
ATSDFGRGTPNQETQY
>TRBJ2-1|TRBV20-1
SARGSPSSYNEQF
>TRBJ1-1|TRBV14
ASSQDAFVGNTEAF
>TRBJ2-3|TRBV10-3
AISKSGDVTDTQY
>TRBJ2-5|TRBV20-1
SARDGSGTKQY
>-|TRBV11-2
ASSFTAQTYEQY
>TRBJ2-5|TRBV4-3
ASSQAPGTGVGQY
>TRBJ2-1|TRBV7-8
ASSLVHGAEDRLDNEQF
>TRBJ1-1|TRBV7-9
ASSSSRGLFDTEAF
>TRBJ1-2|TRBV28
ASTSRRGLYGYT
>-|TRBV27
ASSLGTSGDWQETQY
>TRBJ1-1|TRBV29-1
SGHRVRDTEAF
>TRBJ2-7|TRBV28
ALSARVHYEQY
>TRBJ1-5|TRBV20-1
SAFHGYSNQPQH